This TCR beta chain was observed in a study of blood T cell repertoires in COVID-19. Across the study: COVID-19 samples from acute and convalescent phases originated in the United States, Italy and Spain. Sample material is recorded as cDNA or gDNA derived from T cells, B-cell-depleted T cells, or PBMCs.

Authors' analysis steps: Researchers report that nucleated cell counts were estimated from reference gene primer amplification. TCRdb's copy holds only in-frame clones and misses some; the assay was immunoSEQ multiplex PCR. V and J calls and clone size come straight from that table; D and trimming were deduced from the DNA. This sample has 65,000 to 90,000 clones, with about 72% found just once. Germline V CDR1 and CDR2: MNHEY, SVGAGI. The V and J ends lost 1 base and 1 base respectively, with 7 bases between them. CDR3 size: 14 residues. The chain carries TRBV6-5 and TRBJ2-5; no firm D call. The material sequenced was peripheral blood. This TCR was sampled from a man between 65 and 80 years old with active or convalescent COVID-19. The CDR3 spells CASSYFQRQETQYF. In DNA, the CDR3 is TGTGCCAGCAGTTACTTCCAGCGCCAAGAGACCCAGTACTTC.